This entry features one TCR beta chain sequence. Its antigen is currently unknown. The data are from a study of Ad26.COV2.S vaccination and SARS-CoV-2 variants. Study-wide results and caveats: The TCR-based breadth and depth measures might underestimate overall T cell responses.

Sequencing used immunoSEQ multiplex PCR; TCRdb keeps in-frame clones, though not all of them. The sample includes some 480,000 clones, 87% of them seen just once. The CDR3 sequence is 13 residues long. In germline, CDR1 is GTSNPN, CDR2 SVGIG (reference sequence). V was cut by 2 bases and J by 2 bases, with 8 bases left in between. Treatment given: roughly 20 received Ad26.COV2.S at low or high dose, single or two shots; about 5 received placebo; per-sample allocation not given. Material that was analyzed had been drawn on day 63 after the first vaccine or placebo injection. The material sequenced was peripheral blood, taken in a trial of Ad26.COV2.S vaccine versus placebo. The receptor was isolated from a person aged 18 to 65 who received the Ad26.COV2.S COVID-19 vaccine or a placebo. The chain uses TRBV30 and TRBJ2-3; D is unresolved. The CDR3 spells CAWSLGITDTQYF. The DNA for the CDR3 is TGTGCCTGGAGTCTAGGGATCACAGATACGCAGTATTTT.